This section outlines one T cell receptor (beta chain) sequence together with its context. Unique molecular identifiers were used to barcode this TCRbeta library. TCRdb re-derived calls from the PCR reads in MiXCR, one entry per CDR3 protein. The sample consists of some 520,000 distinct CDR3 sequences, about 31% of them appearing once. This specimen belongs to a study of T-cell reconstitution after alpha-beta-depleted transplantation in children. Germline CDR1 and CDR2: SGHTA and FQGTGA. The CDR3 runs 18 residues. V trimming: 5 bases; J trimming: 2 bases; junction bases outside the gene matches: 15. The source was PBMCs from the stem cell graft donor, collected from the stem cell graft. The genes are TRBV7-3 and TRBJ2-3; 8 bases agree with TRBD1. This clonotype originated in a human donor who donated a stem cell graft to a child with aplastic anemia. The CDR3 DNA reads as TGTGCCAGCAGCCCCAAGCGGACAGGGCCCCAATCCACAGATACGCAGTATTTT. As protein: CASSPKRTGPQSTDTQYF.